The following is a TCR beta chain sequence with its context. Antigen specificity is unknown. The CDR3 runs 16 residues. Looked up from germline, CDR1 is SGHRS and CDR2 is YFSETQ. Trimming cost V 3 bases and J 0 bases, with 13 bases left between them. This sample is part of a study of blood T cells in healthy people across ages. Overall study results and limits: Not knowing donor CMV status may have confounded expanded clonotype changes. Diversity estimates drawn from one million T cells were deemed underestimates.

A second PCR, run for roughly 7 to 12 cycles, used a sample-barcoded 5' primer plus a J-beta primer mix. A 12-random-nucleotide template-switch adaptor tagged each cDNA molecule. TCRdb analysed the 5' RACE reads with MiXCR anew, one entry per CDR3 protein. The sample has about 1.5 million distinct CDR3 sequences; 42% are singletons. J is TRBJ2-1 and V is TRBV5-1; D is unclear. Input material: blood. This receptor was taken from a woman aged 18-30 years in good health. The CDR3 is CASSSPLAASYNEQFF. The CDR3 nucleotides read TGCGCCAGCAGCTCGCCCTTAGCAGCCTCCTACAATGAGCAGTTCTTC.